Reported below is one T cell receptor (beta chain). In the authors' methods: Counts of nucleated cells, estimated from reference gene primer amplification, were obtained. Profiled with immunoSEQ multiplex PCR; TCRdb holds only in-frame clones, not every one. The DNA was the basis for D and trimming; V, J and clone size are from that table. The sample shows about 49,000 clones, 81% of them seen only once. The data were obtained in a study of blood T cell repertoires in COVID-19. Study-level background: Donors in the United States, Italy and Spain gave samples during acute or convalescent COVID-19. Sources were T cells, B-cell-depleted T cells, or PBMCs; the material itself was cDNA or gDNA.

The CDR3 length is 17 residues. Enrolled during active infection, Seattle patients were then followed longitudinally. Sequenced material: peripheral blood. The V gene is TRBV1, the J gene TRBJ2-7; TRBD2 was called by the table and not checked on the DNA. TRBV1 is recorded as a pseudogene. The sequence was collected from an elderly woman with COVID-19, enrolled during active disease. The CDR3 coding sequence is TGCACCAGCAGCCGGATATCTAGCGGGAAACCCGACTACGAGCAGTACTTC. Its protein product is CTSSRISSGKPDYEQYF.